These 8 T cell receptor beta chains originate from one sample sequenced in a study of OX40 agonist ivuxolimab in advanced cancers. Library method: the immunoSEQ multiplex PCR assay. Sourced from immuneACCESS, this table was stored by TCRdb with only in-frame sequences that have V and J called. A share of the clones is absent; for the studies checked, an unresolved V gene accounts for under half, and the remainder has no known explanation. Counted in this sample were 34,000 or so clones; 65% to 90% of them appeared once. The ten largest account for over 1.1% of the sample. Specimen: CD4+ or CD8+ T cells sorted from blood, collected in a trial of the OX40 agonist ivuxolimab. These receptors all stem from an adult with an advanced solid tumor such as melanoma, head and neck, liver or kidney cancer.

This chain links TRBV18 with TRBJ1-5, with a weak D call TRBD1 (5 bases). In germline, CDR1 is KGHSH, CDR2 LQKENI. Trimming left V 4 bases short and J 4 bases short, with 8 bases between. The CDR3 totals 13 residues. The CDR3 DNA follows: TGTGCCAGCTCACTAGGGGTAAATCAGCCCCAGCATTTT. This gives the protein CASSLGVNQPQHF.

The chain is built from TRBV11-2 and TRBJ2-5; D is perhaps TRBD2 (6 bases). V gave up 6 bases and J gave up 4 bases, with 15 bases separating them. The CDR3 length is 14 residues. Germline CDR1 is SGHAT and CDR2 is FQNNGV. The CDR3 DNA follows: TGTGCCAGCAGAGGAGGGGTCTCAGGAGAGACCCAGTACTTC. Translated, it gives CASRGGVSGETQYF.

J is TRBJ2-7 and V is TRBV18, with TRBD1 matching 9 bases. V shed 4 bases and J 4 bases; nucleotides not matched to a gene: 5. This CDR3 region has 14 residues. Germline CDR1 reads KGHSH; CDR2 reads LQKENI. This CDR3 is CASSLGTGKYEQYF. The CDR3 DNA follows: TGTGCCAGCTCACTTGGGACAGGGAAATACGAGCAGTACTTC.

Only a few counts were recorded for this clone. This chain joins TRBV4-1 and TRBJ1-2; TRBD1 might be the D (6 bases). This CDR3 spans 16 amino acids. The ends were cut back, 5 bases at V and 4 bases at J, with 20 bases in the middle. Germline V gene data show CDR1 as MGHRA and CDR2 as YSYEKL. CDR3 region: CASSSPLYREGYGYTF. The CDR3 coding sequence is TGCGCCAGCAGCTCCCCACTATACAGGGAAGGCTATGGCTACACCTTC.

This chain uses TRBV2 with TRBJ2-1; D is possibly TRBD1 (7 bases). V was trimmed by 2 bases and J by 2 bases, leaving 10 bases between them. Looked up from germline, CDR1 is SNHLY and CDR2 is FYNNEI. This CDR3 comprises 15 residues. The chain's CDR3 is CASSETRGAYNEQFF. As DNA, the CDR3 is TGTGCCAGCAGTGAAACCAGGGGGGCCTACAATGAGCAGTTCTTC.

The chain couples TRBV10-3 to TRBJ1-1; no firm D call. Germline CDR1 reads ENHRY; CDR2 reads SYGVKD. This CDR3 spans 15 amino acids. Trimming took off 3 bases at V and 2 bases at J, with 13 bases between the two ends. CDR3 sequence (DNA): TGTGCCATCAGTGACTTCTCTCGACAAAACACTGAAGCTTTCTTT. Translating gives CAISDFSRQNTEAFF.

The CDR3, as DNA: TGTGCCAGCAGCTTAGGTCCCACTGAAGCTTTCTTT. Protein sequence: CASSLGPTEAFF. The chain uses TRBV11-2 and TRBJ1-1; no clear D. Trimming left V 1 base short and J 4 bases short, with 4 bases between. CDR3 length: 12 residues. Germline V gene sequence: CDR1 SGHAT, CDR2 FQNNGV.

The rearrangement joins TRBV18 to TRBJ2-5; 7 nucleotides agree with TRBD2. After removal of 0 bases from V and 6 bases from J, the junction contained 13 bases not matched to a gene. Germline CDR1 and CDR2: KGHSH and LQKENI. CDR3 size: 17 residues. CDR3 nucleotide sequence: TGTGCCAGCTCACCACCAGCTAGCGGCAGCCCCCTAAAGACCCAGTACTTC. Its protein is CASSPPASGSPLKTQYF.